The clone carrying this T cell receptor (beta chain) was counted ten times or more. V was clipped by 7 bases and J by 3 bases, with 13 bases between them. The germline gives CDR1 SGHTA, CDR2 FQGNSA. The CDR3 has 14 amino acids. Via MiXCR, TCRdb re-called the RT-PCR reads, giving one row per CDR3 protein. Among about 680,000 distinct CDR3 sequences listed, around 14% were seen once. This chain links TRBV7-2 with TRBJ2-1; maybe TRBD2 (7 bases). This TCR was recovered from a female donor in good health, serving as a healthy control. The material sequenced was memory CD4+ T cells from blood. CDR3 region: CASKGGVVYNEQFF. CDR3 nucleotides: TGTGCCAGCAAAGGGGGGGTTGTCTACAATGAGCAGTTCTTC.